This passage covers 9 T cell receptor beta chains from one sample sequenced in a study of regulatory T cells in long-lasting Graves disease. The sample's time point: newly diagnosed GD, antithyroid drugs for less than 3 months. PBMC RNA was the source of the TCR library. To make TCR beta libraries, researchers used iRepertoire HTBI primers and Arm-PCR of CDR3 regions. One entry per CDR3 protein, called by TCRdb with MiXCR from the multiplex PCR reads. The sample lists fewer than 650,000 distinct CDR3 sequences, roughly 15% seen once, with about 20% in the top ten. The sample was also reused in another study, on T cells in Graves' hyperthyroidism and ophthalmopathy.

Sequencing used peripheral blood mononuclear cells (PBMCs), obtained at new diagnosis, from a patient treated with antithyroid drugs. These receptors were taken from a woman in her thirties with Graves disease.

This clonotype was found many times. The rearrangement joins TRBV2 to TRBJ1-1; TRBD1 matches at 7 bases. CDR1 and CDR2 from the germline V gene are SNHLY and FYNNEI. The V and J ends lost 11 bases and 5 bases, in that order; junction bases with no gene match: 8. The CDR3 has 12 amino acids. CDR3 sequence: CAGTGEGTEAFF. The CDR3 nucleotides read TGTGCCGGAACAGGGGAGGGAACTGAAGCTTTCTTT.

This clonotype has a count of ten or more. V is TRBV12-3 or TRBV12-4 and J is TRBJ1-4; perhaps TRBD1 as D (6 bases). The CDR3 contains 13 residues. V was clipped by 5 bases and J by 8 bases, with 12 bases between them. The CDR3 bases are TGTGCCAGCAGTCCCAGACAGGCGGAAAAACTGTTTTTT. This encodes CASSPRQAEKLFF.

This clonotype showed up just a few times. Being one base from a much bigger clone, this may be a read error. The chain uses TRBV11-2 and TRBJ2-3, with D uncertain. Germline-derived CDR1 and CDR2 are SGHAT and FQNNGV. CDR3 length: 13 residues. DNA of the CDR3: TGTGCCAACAGCTTCTTCGGCACAGATACGCAGTATTTT. Its protein product is CANSFFGTDTQYF.

The J gene is TRBJ1-1, the V gene TRBV5-1; a weak D match, TRBD1 (5 bases). V lost 4 bases and J lost 6, with 16 bases in between. Germline V gene sequence: CDR1 SGHRS, CDR2 YFSETQ. CDR3 length: 14 residues. CDR3 nucleotides: TGCGCCAGCAGCCGGACGGGGGACGACTCTGAAGCTTTCTTT. This codes for CASSRTGDDSEAFF. The variable domain in full, with the rest retrieved from reference TRBV5-1 and TRBJ1-1, is KAGVTQTPRYLIKTRGQQVTLSCSPISGHRSVSWYQQTPGQGLQFLFEYFSETQRNKGNFPGRFSGRQFSNSRSEMNVSTLELGDSALYLCASSRTGDDSEAFFGQGTRLTVV.

This chain joins TRBV19 and TRBJ1-3; a weak D match, TRBD1 (5 bases). Germline CDR1 reads LNHDA; CDR2 reads SQIVND (reference sequence). Trimming cost V 6 bases and J 0 bases, with 9 bases left between them. This CDR3 contains 14 residues. The DNA of the CDR3 is TGTGCCAGTAGCAAGGACACCTCTGGAAACACCATATATTTT. This gives the protein CASSKDTSGNTIYF.

This clonotype was picked up one time. This chain uses TRBV4-1 with TRBJ1-4; D is unresolved. Germline values: CDR1 MGHRA, CDR2 YSYEKL. Trimming removed 1 base from V and 0 bases from J, with 9 bases in between. CDR3 length equals 16 residues. The CDR3 DNA reads as TGCGCCAGCAGCCAAGTGGGCGTTTCAACTAATGAAAAACTGTTTTTT. It yields the protein CASSQVGVSTNEKLFF.

The sample holds many counts of this clonotype. V gene TRBV28 combines with J gene TRBJ2-1, with TRBD2 matching 14 bases. CDR1 is MDHEN, CDR2 SYDVKM, per germline. The CDR3 is made up of 17 amino acids. Trimming removed 6 bases from V and 2 bases from J; junction bases left unmatched: 6. CDR3 loop: CASRGTSGSDTYNEQFF. The DNA of the CDR3 is TGTGCCAGCAGGGGGACTAGCGGGAGCGATACCTACAATGAGCAGTTCTTC.

The chain couples TRBV3-1 to TRBJ1-2; 8 positions match TRBD1. Germline V gene lookup returns CDR1 LGHDT and CDR2 YNNKEL (reference sequence). The CDR3 spans 12 residues. V gave up 3 bases and J gave up 8 bases; unmatched junction bases: 2. For the CDR3, the DNA is TGTGCCAGCAGCCACGGACAGGGAGGCTACACCTTC. It translates to CASSHGQGGYTF. Filled out from reference TRBV3-1 and TRBJ1-2, the complete variable domain reads DTAVSQTPKYLVTQMGNDKSIKCEQNLGHDTMYWYKQDSKKFLKIMFSYNNKELIINETVPNRFSPKSPDKAHLNLHINSLELGDSAVYFCASSHGQGGYTFGSGTRLTVV.

The V gene is TRBV7-2, the J gene TRBJ2-7, with 7 bases lining up with TRBD1. Per the germline V gene, CDR1 is SGHTA and CDR2 is FQGNSA. This CDR3 has 15 residues. The junction had 10 bases not matched to a gene; V was cut back by 4 bases and J by 4 bases. As DNA, the CDR3 is TGTGCCAGCAGCTCCTCCGGGACAGCAATTTACGAGCAGTACTTC. It codes for CASSSSGTAIYEQYF. The full variable domain, its missing parts supplied by reference TRBV7-2 and TRBJ2-7, is GAGVSQSPSNKVTEKGKDVELRCDPISGHTALYWYRQSLGQGLEFLIYFQGNSAPDKSGLPSDRFSAERTGGSVSTLTIQRTQQEDSAVYLCASSSSGTAIYEQYFGPGTRLTVT.